Shown below are 23 T cell receptor beta chains from a single sample sequenced in a study of CD4 T cell repertoires in COVID-19. Using immunoSEQ multiplex PCR, the repertoire was profiled, and TCRdb retains in-frame clones only, with some absent. The data contain 20,000 or so clones, over 90% of them singletons. These memory T cells were uncultured and sequenced directly after ex vivo isolation. Sequencing was performed on circulating follicular helper CD4+ T cells (cTfh) from blood, taken before the COVID-19 pandemic. The receptors derive from a human donor who had COVID-19.

This chain joins TRBV10-3 and TRBJ2-7, with 9 bases identical to TRBD1. V lost 6 bases, J lost 7 bases, and 10 bases stayed unmatched. The germline CDR1 and CDR2 sequences are ENHRY and SYGVKD. CDR3 length: 14 amino acids. CDR3 sequence reads: CAIRAGQGSGEQYF. CDR3 nucleotide sequence: TGTGCCATCAGGGCGGGACAGGGTTCAGGGGAGCAGTACTTC.

This clone was found once. The rearrangement joins TRBV4-2 to TRBJ2-1, with D possibly TRBD2 on 7 matching bases. Trimming cost V 9 bases and J 0 bases, with 15 bases left between them. The CDR3 spans 15 residues. Germline V gives CDR1 LGHNA, CDR2 YNFKEQ. CDR3 in DNA: TGTGCCAGTAATGAGGGGGGGAGCTCCTACAATGAGCAGTTCTTC. Translation gives CASNEGGSSYNEQFF.

The chain combines TRBV5-1 with TRBJ1-2; 9 nucleotides align to TRBD1. The V gene's germline CDR1 is SGHRS and CDR2 YFSETQ. The CDR3 totals 18 residues. V shed 4 bases, J shed 1 base, and the junction held 14 bases outside the gene matches. CDR3 bases: TGCGCCAGCAGCCCCCAACCGGGACAGGGTGGAGGTAACTATGGCTACACCTTC. Translated, it gives CASSPQPGQGGGNYGYTF.

The chain combines TRBV5-1 with TRBJ2-1, with D possibly TRBD1 on 7 matching bases. CDR3 length: 14 amino acids. CDR1 and CDR2 (germline): SGHRS, YFSETQ. V lost 3 bases and J lost 10, with 17 bases in between. In nucleotides, the CDR3 is TGCGCCAGCAGCTCAGGGGGGAGTTTCGGAGAGCAGTTCTTC. Its translation: CASSSGGSFGEQFF. The full variable domain, with the rest looked up from reference TRBV5-1 and TRBJ2-1, is KAGVTQTPRYLIKTRGQQVTLSCSPISGHRSVSWYQQTPGQGLQFLFEYFSETQRNKGNFPGRFSGRQFSNSRSEMNVSTLELGDSALYLCASSSGGSFGEQFFGPGTRLTVL.

The chain is built from TRBV28 and TRBJ1-6, with D tentatively TRBD1 (5 bases). The CDR3 sequence is 14 residues long. CDR1 and CDR2 from the germline V gene are MDHEN and SYDVKM. Trimming pared 5 bases from V and 7 bases from J, leaving 12 bases between. CDR3 loop: CASSLDNLNSPLHF. The DNA for the CDR3 is TGTGCCAGCAGTCTGGACAATTTGAATTCACCCCTCCACTTT.

This clone showed up just once. The chain combines TRBV6-5 with TRBJ1-4, with TRBD1 as a possible D gene (5 bases). CDR1 and CDR2 from the germline V gene are MNHEY and SVGAGI. This CDR3 comprises 14 residues. V was cut by 5 bases and J by 6 bases, with 13 bases left in between. As DNA, the CDR3 is TGTGCCAGCAGTGAAATCCGGGGGGATGAAAAACTGTTTTTT. Translation: CASSEIRGDEKLFF.

The genes are TRBV7-9 and TRBJ1-5; a possible D gene is TRBD1 (5 bases). V lost 3 bases and J 6 bases, leaving 15 bases between the germline ends. Germline V gene lookup returns CDR1 SEHNR and CDR2 FQNEAQ (reference sequence). There are 15 residues in the CDR3. As DNA, the CDR3 is TGTGCCAGCAGCTTCGGGGGGGGGTCGAGTCAGCCCCAGCATTTT. As protein: CASSFGGGSSQPQHF. The full variable domain, in which reference TRBV7-9 and TRBJ1-5 provide the parts outside the CDR3, is DTGVSQNPRHKITKRGQNVTFRCDPISEHNRLYWYRQTLGQGPEFLTYFQNEAQLEKSRLLSDRFSAERPKGSFSTLEIQRTEQGDSAMYLCASSFGGGSSQPQHFGDGTRLSIL.

This clone came up a few times. The rearrangement links TRBV2 to TRBJ2-7; 8 nucleotides line up with TRBD1. The CDR3 has 14 amino acids. The ends lost 8 bases at V and 1 base at J; junction bases unmatched: 7. In germline, CDR1 is SNHLY, CDR2 FYNNEI. CDR3 in DNA: TGTGCCAGCCATCTTAGACAGGGGTCCTACGAGCAGTACTTC. Translated: CASHLRQGSYEQYF.

The V call is TRBV7-9, the J call TRBJ1-1; D perhaps matches TRBD1 (5 bases). Per the germline V gene, CDR1 is SEHNR and CDR2 is FQNEAQ (reference sequence). CDR3 length: 15 amino acids. Trimming left V 6 bases short and J 4 bases short, with 18 bases between. CDR3 DNA: TGTGCCAGCAGTCGTTCACAGGTCTCGGGCACTGAAGCTTTCTTT. Its protein product is CASSRSQVSGTEAFF.

The rearrangement joins TRBV30 to TRBJ1-1; D ambiguous. Germline assignment: CDR1 GTSNPN and CDR2 SVGIG (reference sequence). The CDR3 consists of 13 residues. The V end was cut by 4 bases, the J end by 0 bases, with 9 bases between. The CDR3 DNA is TGTGCCTGGACCCTATCTTTGAACACTGAAGCTTTCTTT. Translating it yields CAWTLSLNTEAFF.

The chain is built from TRBV5-1 and TRBJ2-3, with D possibly TRBD2 on 5 matching bases. Germline V CDR1 and CDR2: SGHRS, YFSETQ. Trimming left V 5 bases short and J 6 bases short, with 22 bases between. The CDR3 runs 16 residues. The CDR3 DNA reads as TGCGCCAGCAGTTTCGGACTGACGCAAACTGCGGATACGCAGTATTTT. It encodes CASSFGLTQTADTQYF.

V and J are TRBV2 and TRBJ2-1; 10 bases map to TRBD2. The CDR3 is 15 amino acids. Per germline, CDR1 SNHLY and CDR2 FYNNEI. Losses at the gene ends were 3 bases for V and 6 bases for J; bases not matched to a gene: 5. The CDR3 reads CASSELAGEINEQFF. CDR3 bases: TGTGCCAGCAGTGAGCTAGCGGGAGAGATCAATGAGCAGTTCTTC.

The rearrangement joins TRBV28 to TRBJ1-1; D remains unclear. V was cut by 3 bases and J by 3 bases, with 8 bases left in between. Germline V gene sequence: CDR1 MDHEN, CDR2 SYDVKM. CDR3 length equals 13 residues. The CDR3, as DNA: TGTGCCAGCAGTTTTGTGGGCTACACTGAAGCTTTCTTT. This encodes CASSFVGYTEAFF.

CDR3 loop: CASSLTGTYGYTF. The CDR3 DNA is TGTGCCAGCAGCTTGACAGGGACCTATGGCTACACCTTC. The V gene is TRBV5-6, the J gene TRBJ1-2, with D tentatively TRBD1 (6 bases). Germline V gives CDR1 SGHDT, CDR2 YYEEEE. This CDR3 has 13 amino acids. V was shortened by 1 base and J by 4 bases, with 8 bases between the two germline ends.

This rearrangement joins TRBV6-1 to TRBJ2-7; possibly TRBD2 for D (6 bases). Looked up from germline, CDR1 is MNHNS and CDR2 is SASEGT. Deletions cut 2 bases from V and 1 base from J, with 15 bases between. This CDR3 spans 16 amino acids. CDR3: CASSESVSGRSYEQYF. Here the CDR3 DNA reads TGTGCCAGCAGTGAATCAGTTAGCGGCCGGTCCTACGAGCAGTACTTC.

V is TRBV5-6 and J is TRBJ2-3; 12 nucleotides agree with TRBD2. V lost 4 bases, J lost 2 bases, and 11 bases stayed unmatched. Germline assignment: CDR1 SGHDT and CDR2 YYEEEE. CDR3 size: 18 residues. The DNA for the CDR3 is TGTGCCAGCAGCGGACAGGGTGCTAGCGGGAGGGTCACAGATACGCAGTATTTT. Translating gives CASSGQGASGRVTDTQYF.

This chain uses TRBV5-4 with TRBJ2-1; 10 nucleotides line up with TRBD2. Unmatched junction bases numbered 3, after V lost 2 bases and J lost 7 bases. Germline assignment: CDR1 SGHNT and CDR2 YYREEE (reference sequence). The CDR3 has 14 residues. CDR3 bases: TGTGCCAGCAGCTTTCCTAGCGGGAGTAATGAGCAGTTCTTC. Protein: CASSFPSGSNEQFF.

The genes are TRBV19 and TRBJ1-1; maybe TRBD1 (5 bases). Germline lookup yields CDR1 LNHDA and CDR2 SQIVND (reference sequence). V was cut by 4 bases and J by 3 bases, with 15 bases left in between. The CDR3 sequence is 15 residues long. The CDR3 DNA is TGTGCCAGTAGTAGTCTAGGGGTTAGGGACACTGAAGCTTTCTTT. Protein sequence: CASSSLGVRDTEAFF.

This chain links TRBV19 with TRBJ1-5; 8 bases align to TRBD1. Germline-derived CDR1 and CDR2 are LNHDA and SQIVND (reference sequence). V lost 5 bases, J lost 7 bases, and 10 bases stayed unmatched. The CDR3 covers 15 residues. The CDR3 DNA follows: TGTGCCAGTAGTGGGGACAGGCTCTCGGGACAGCCCCAGCATTTT. Translating gives CASSGDRLSGQPQHF.

The rearrangement joins TRBV5-1 to TRBJ2-6, with 8 bases that match TRBD2. The CDR3 length is 17 residues. Trimming took 3 bases from V and 3 from J; bases not matched to a gene: 8. The germline CDR1 and CDR2 sequences are SGHRS and YFSETQ. The DNA for the CDR3 is TGCGCCAGCAGCTCCCCGGGGGGGGTCGGTGGGGCCAACGTCCTGACTTTC. Protein product: CASSSPGGVGGANVLTF.

The chain carries TRBV5-4 and TRBJ2-7; TRBD1 is a possible D gene (6 bases). This CDR3 is built from 15 residues. CDR1 is SGHNT and CDR2 is YYREEE in the germline V gene (reference sequence). The germline V and J ends were trimmed by 0 bases and 1 base, with 11 bases remaining between them. The CDR3 DNA reads TGTGCCAGCAGCTTGGGAAGGGGGTCTTCCTACGAGCAGTACTTC. Protein: CASSLGRGSSYEQYF.

The chain is built from TRBV19 and TRBJ1-4; 8 bases agree with TRBD1. The CDR3 is 18 residues long. The V segment lost 4 bases and the J segment 7 bases; nucleotides outside the gene matches: 17. Germline CDR1 is LNHDA and CDR2 is SQIVND (reference sequence). The CDR3 loop reads CASSREAGGHRRGEKLFF. CDR3 DNA: TGTGCCAGTAGTAGAGAAGCAGGGGGCCACCGCCGGGGTGAAAAACTGTTTTTT.

This chain connects TRBV7-8 to TRBJ1-3; 7 bases match TRBD1. Trimming took 4 bases from V and 2 from J; bases not matched to a gene: 5. Germline V gene data show CDR1 as SGHVS and CDR2 as FQNEAQ. The CDR3 loop spans 15 amino acids. CDR3: CASSSGGTAGNTIYF. Here the CDR3 DNA reads TGTGCCAGCAGCTCAGGGGGAACGGCTGGAAACACCATATATTTT.